Presented here are 25 T cell receptor beta chains from one specimen sequenced in a study of CD8 T cells in ankylosing spondylitis (dated by TCRdb to 2015 to 2018). Library generation was performed with 5' RACE. Sequencing relied on an Illumina HiSeq 2500. The public sequencing data were trimmed at Q25 with fastp and processed into clonotypes with MiXCR by TCRdb, which kept only in-frame beta chains. Each record represents a unique CDR3 protein, reported with the most common genes and DNA among its rows. Counted in this sample were around 300,000 distinct CDR3 sequences; roughly 14% of them appeared once. The ten largest account for approximately 1% of the sample. The specimen was blood, either unsorted or a sorted T cell fraction (not recorded which). The receptors originated from a male donor with ankylosing spondylitis or in good health (not recorded which).

This clonotype was detected only a few times. The V gene is TRBV29-1, the J gene TRBJ1-4; perhaps TRBD1 as D (5 bases). V was shortened by 1 base and J by 4 bases, with 10 bases between the two germline ends. Germline loops: CDR1 SQVTM, CDR2 ANQGSEA. This CDR3 is built from 14 residues. The CDR3 DNA sequence: TGCAGCGTTGAAGCCCGGGGGGGTAATGAAAAACTGTTTTTT. Encoded protein: CSVEARGGNEKLFF.

In its sample, this clonotype was seen many times. V and J are TRBV5-6 and TRBJ1-2; a possible D gene is TRBD1 (6 bases). Germline loops: CDR1 SGHDT, CDR2 YYEEEE. CDR3 size: 13 residues. V was trimmed by 0 bases and J by 8 bases, leaving 11 bases between them. The CDR3 DNA is TGTGCCAGCAGCTTGGGGAACAGGGTCGGCTACACCTTC. Translating gives CASSLGNRVGYTF.

This chain connects TRBV20-1 to TRBJ2-1; TRBD1 agrees at 8 bases. V gave up 6 bases and J gave up 4 bases; unmatched junction bases: 2. This CDR3 spans 12 amino acids. Germline V gives CDR1 DFQATT, CDR2 SNEGSKA (reference sequence). CDR3 coding DNA: TGCAGTGCCGGACAGGGTTACAATGAGCAGTTCTTC. This translates into CSAGQGYNEQFF.

This clonotype was picked up a small number of times. The genes are TRBV5-1 and TRBJ2-3, with D perhaps assigned TRBD1 or TRBD2 (5 bases each). From germline, CDR1 is SGHRS and CDR2 YFSETQ. This CDR3 spans 16 amino acids. V shed 2 bases and J shed 0 bases, with 13 bases lying between them. CDR3 sequence: CASSLFPGPSTDTQYF. Written as DNA, the CDR3 is TGCGCCAGCAGCTTATTCCCGGGACCCAGCACAGATACGCAGTATTTT.

The DNA for the CDR3 is TGCAGTGCTAGAGCCGTAAATGAGCAGTTCTTC. Translating gives CSARAVNEQFF. The chain carries TRBV20-1 and TRBJ2-1; D gene ambiguous. Germline V gives CDR1 DFQATT, CDR2 SNEGSKA (reference sequence). V was trimmed by 1 base and J by 7 bases, leaving 5 bases between them. CDR3 length: 11 amino acids.

The chain couples TRBV5-1 to TRBJ2-7, with 10 positions matching TRBD2. CDR1 SGHRS and CDR2 YFSETQ come from the germline V gene. V shed 4 bases, J shed 1 base, and the junction held 8 bases outside the gene matches. CDR3 size: 16 residues. The CDR3 loop reads CASSVASGSLSYEQYF. The CDR3 nucleotides read TGCGCCAGCAGCGTGGCTAGCGGGAGCCTATCCTACGAGCAGTACTTC.

This clonotype was seen more than once but under ten times. The chain employs TRBV6-2 or TRBV6-3 and TRBJ1-1, with 12 positions matching TRBD1. V lost 6 bases and J lost 9; bases outside the gene matches: 26. The CDR3 is 20 amino acids. Germline CDR1 reads MNHEY; CDR2 reads SVGEGT. The CDR3 sequence is CASSPSLRGTGGGRTLKAFF. The CDR3 DNA reads TGTGCCAGCAGCCCATCGCTCCGGGGGACAGGGGGCGGACGAACACTGAAAGCTTTCTTT.

This clonotype was observed at least ten times. J is TRBJ1-1 and V is TRBV12-3 or TRBV12-4, with a possible D match to TRBD1 (5 bases). The CDR3 is 15 amino acids. V was cut by 4 bases and J by 6 bases, with 18 bases left in between. The CDR3, as DNA: TGTGCCAGCAGTTCCATACCCAGGGAGGCCGCTGAAGCTTTCTTT. Translating it yields CASSSIPREAAEAFF.

This clonotype was recorded a few times. The V gene is TRBV5-1, the J gene TRBJ2-5; TRBD2 aligns across 13 bases. CDR3 size: 16 residues. With 4 bases clipped from V and 0 bases from J, the junction kept 3 bases outside the gene matches. From germline, CDR1 is SGHRS and CDR2 YFSETQ. The CDR3 sequence is CASSTGTSGDQETQYF. CDR3 in DNA: TGCGCCAGCAGCACCGGGACTAGCGGGGACCAAGAGACCCAGTACTTC.

This clonotype was observed a few times. The chain recombines TRBV6-5 with TRBJ1-5, with D uncertain. V was trimmed by 3 bases and J by 0 bases, leaving 12 bases between them. The CDR3 is made up of 16 amino acids. The germline CDR1 and CDR2 sequences are MNHEY and SVGAGI. The CDR3 spells CASSYWIGDSNQPQHF. As DNA, the CDR3 is TGTGCCAGCAGTTATTGGATAGGAGATAGCAATCAGCCCCAGCATTTT.

A few counts support this clonotype. The chain recombines TRBV12-3 or TRBV12-4 with TRBJ1-4; TRBD1 might be the D (5 bases). The V gene lost 0 bases and the J gene lost 10 bases, with 9 bases spanning the gap. The CDR3 is 13 residues long. The CDR3 is CASSLATQGKLFF. The CDR3 DNA is TGTGCCAGCAGTTTAGCGACCCAGGGAAAACTGTTTTTT.

This clonotype was observed many times. The chain couples TRBV6-1 to TRBJ1-2, with D uncertain. CDR3 length equals 11 residues. Trimming stripped 4 bases from V and 8 bases from J, with 8 bases between. Germline V gene data show CDR1 as MNHNS and CDR2 as SASEGT. The DNA for the CDR3 is TGTGCCAGCAGTGGGCACCAAGGCTACACCTTC. Its protein is CASSGHQGYTF.

Only a few counts were recorded for this clonotype. The chain has TRBV20-1 and TRBJ2-3; D perhaps matches TRBD1 (5 bases). Germline CDR1 is DFQATT and CDR2 is SNEGSKA (reference sequence). The CDR3 covers 15 residues. With 5 bases removed from V and 0 bases from J, the gap between germline ends came to 15 bases. The CDR3 reads CSASRQRESTDTQYF. For the CDR3, the DNA is TGCAGTGCTTCTCGACAGCGCGAGAGCACAGATACGCAGTATTTT.

The CDR3 DNA is TGTGCCAGCAGCGCCGGACAGGGGAGAGATACGCAGTATTTT. As protein: CASSAGQGRDTQYF. The J gene is TRBJ2-3, the V gene TRBV5-6; 9 bases match TRBD1. J gave up 5 bases and V 4 bases, and 5 bases lay outside the gene matches. This CDR3 comprises 14 residues. Germline lookup yields CDR1 SGHDT and CDR2 YYEEEE.

The rearrangement links TRBV5-1 to TRBJ2-3; a possible D gene is TRBD1 (5 bases). Looked up from germline, CDR1 is SGHRS and CDR2 is YFSETQ. V shed 3 bases and J shed 1 base, with 12 bases lying between them. The length of the CDR3 is 15 residues. The CDR3 coding sequence is TGCGCCAGCAGCTCCGGCGTACAGGGCACAGATACGCAGTATTTT. This gives the protein CASSSGVQGTDTQYF.

This clonotype was seen a few times. V is TRBV20-1 and J is TRBJ1-6; TRBD1 matches 7 bases. Germline V gene sequence: CDR1 DFQATT, CDR2 SNEGSKA (reference sequence). V gave up 0 bases and J gave up 7 bases; unmatched junction bases: 3. The CDR3 length is 14 residues. CDR3 coding DNA: TGCAGTGCTAGAGATGACAGGGTAAATTCACCCCTCCACTTT. Protein sequence: CSARDDRVNSPLHF.

This sequence joins TRBV7-9 and TRBJ1-4; TRBD1 is a possible D gene (5 bases). There are 14 residues in the CDR3. The V and J ends lost 2 bases and 8 bases respectively, with 12 bases between them. Germline V gene sequence: CDR1 SEHNR, CDR2 FQNEAQ (reference sequence). The CDR3 DNA follows: TGTGCCAGCAGCTTAAGACAGCCCGTGGAAAAACTGTTTTTT. Protein: CASSLRQPVEKLFF.

This clonotype was observed a few times. The V and J genes are TRBV11-1 and TRBJ2-7, with D maybe TRBD2 (5 bases). The V end was cut by 5 bases, the J end by 6 bases, with 17 bases between. The CDR3 loop spans 14 amino acids. CDR1 is SGHAT, CDR2 FQDESV, per germline (reference sequence). The CDR3 coding sequence is TGTGCCAGCAGCCCGACTGGACTTCAATCCGAGCAGTACTTC. Translating gives CASSPTGLQSEQYF.

The rearrangement links TRBV7-9 to TRBJ2-5; D gene unclear. Per germline, CDR1 SEHNR and CDR2 FQNEAQ (reference sequence). The V end was cut by 5 bases, the J end by 5 bases, with 12 bases between. The CDR3 runs 13 residues. CDR3 DNA: TGTGCCAGCAGCCCAAGGCCCCAGGAGACCCAGTACTTC. Its translation: CASSPRPQETQYF. The full variable domain, completed using reference TRBV7-9 and TRBJ2-5, is DTGVSQNPRHKITKRGQNVTFRCDPISEHNRLYWYRQTLGQGPEFLTYFQNEAQLEKSRLLSDRFSAERPKGSFSTLEIQRTEQGDSAMYLCASSPRPQETQYFGPGTRLLVL.

This clonotype was detected ten times or more. This chain connects TRBV7-2 to TRBJ1-6; a possible D gene is TRBD1 (6 bases). The CDR3 has 15 residues. Trimming stripped 5 bases from V and 7 bases from J, with 15 bases between. Per the germline V gene, CDR1 is SGHTA and CDR2 is FQGNSA. CDR3 amino acids: CASSRTAAKNSPLHF. DNA for the CDR3: TGTGCCAGCAGCCGGACAGCAGCCAAAAATTCACCCCTCCACTTT.

This clonotype has just one count. The chain recombines TRBV11-2 with TRBJ2-4; TRBD2 matches 8 bases. Germline V CDR1 and CDR2: SGHAT, FQNNGV. This CDR3 has 14 amino acids. J gave up 3 bases and V 3 bases, and 1 base lay outside the gene matches. In DNA, the CDR3 is TGTGCCAGCAGCTTCAGCGGGGGCAAAAACATTCAGTACTTC. It yields the protein CASSFSGGKNIQYF.

This clonotype came up many times. J is TRBJ1-5 and V is TRBV5-6; D is perhaps TRBD1 (6 bases). Trimming removed 5 bases at V and 1 base at J, with 10 bases between. Per germline, CDR1 SGHDT and CDR2 YYEEEE. The CDR3 runs to 14 residues. The CDR3 nucleotides read TGTGCCAGCAGTCTTGGACAGAGCAATCAGCCCCAGCATTTT. Amino acid sequence: CASSLGQSNQPQHF.

There are a few counts of this clonotype. The chain combines TRBV6-5 with TRBJ2-2; no definite D call. Germline CDR1 and CDR2: MNHEY and SVGAGI. Between the trimmed V and J ends, which lost 2 bases and 5 bases, there was a span of 6 bases. The CDR3 has 13 residues. CDR3 protein: CASSYQFTGELFF. The CDR3 coding sequence is TGTGCCAGCAGTTACCAGTTTACCGGGGAGCTGTTTTTT.

The rearrangement joins TRBV4-2 to TRBJ2-7; D gene ambiguous. Germline-derived CDR1 and CDR2 are LGHNA and YNFKEQ. The length of the CDR3 is 14 residues. Between the trimmed V and J ends, which lost 0 bases and 6 bases, there was a span of 12 bases. This CDR3 reads CASSQERGWGEQYF. DNA for the CDR3: TGTGCCAGCAGCCAAGAGCGCGGATGGGGCGAGCAGTACTTC.

This clonotype was found a few times. V usage is TRBV12-3 or TRBV12-4 and J usage is TRBJ1-5; tentatively, D is TRBD1 (5 bases). The CDR3 contains 12 residues. With 5 bases removed from V and 11 bases from J, the gap between germline ends came to 13 bases. CDR3 coding DNA: TGTGCCAGCAGTCCCCGGGGGGGGGCCCAGCATTTT. It codes for CASSPRGGAQHF.